The next 8 T cell receptor beta chains were all read from a single sample in a study of cytomegalovirus exposure and HLA in healthy donors. The protocol was immunoSEQ multiplex PCR, while the TCRdb copy is restricted to in-frame clones and leaves out a portion. The profile covers tens of thousands of clones, with roughly nine tenths appearing a single time and 3.1% taken by the ten largest. Material for sequencing was PBMCs. These receptors all stem from a man aged 18 to 29 in good health and CMV-seronegative.

The chain is built from TRBV2 and TRBJ1-2, with a weak D call TRBD1 (6 bases). This CDR3 has 13 residues. Trimming shortened V by 7 bases and J by 6 bases, and 15 bases separated the two germline ends. Germline CDR1 and CDR2: SNHLY and FYNNEI. CDR3 in DNA: TGTGCCAGCACCCGGGACAAAGCCAATGGCTACACCTTC. This encodes CASTRDKANGYTF.

V and J are TRBV9 and TRBJ2-1, with 14 bases aligning to TRBD2. Germline CDR1 SGDLS, CDR2 YYNGEE. V was clipped by 0 bases and J by 8 bases; unmatched bases: 4. The CDR3 sequence is 16 residues long. Here the CDR3 DNA reads TGTGCCAGCAGCGTAGCTGGGACTAGCGGGAGATATGAGCAGTTCTTC. It encodes CASSVAGTSGRYEQFF.

The J gene is TRBJ2-3, the V gene TRBV4-2; TRBD2 aligns across 10 bases. This CDR3 comprises 16 residues. V trimming: 0 bases; J trimming: 2 bases; junction bases outside the gene matches: 2. Germline CDR1 is LGHNA and CDR2 is YNFKEQ. The CDR3, as DNA: TGTGCCAGCAGCCAAGATGGGACTAGCGCCACAGATACGCAGTATTTT. This codes for CASSQDGTSATDTQYF.

The CDR3 reads CASSLVSTAGELFF. The CDR3 DNA follows: TGTGCCAGTAGCCTAGTATCGACAGCCGGGGAGCTGTTTTTT. The chain uses TRBV19 and TRBJ2-2; possibly TRBD1 for D (5 bases). V lost 6 bases, J lost 6 bases, and 14 bases lay in between. In germline, CDR1 is LNHDA, CDR2 SQIVND (reference sequence). This CDR3 spans 14 amino acids.

This clone came up once. This chain joins TRBV5-4 and TRBJ2-2; 11 bases match TRBD2. Germline CDR1 reads SGHNT; CDR2 reads YYREEE (reference sequence). The J segment lost 4 bases and the V segment lost 4 bases, leaving 6 bases of the junction unmatched. The CDR3 covers 16 residues. The chain's CDR3 is CASSAGTSGPTGELFF. CDR3 nucleotides: TGTGCCAGCAGCGCCGGGACTAGCGGACCCACCGGGGAGCTGTTTTTT. The full variable domain, its missing parts supplied by reference TRBV5-4 and TRBJ2-2, is ETGVTQSPTHLIKTRGQQVTLRCSSQSGHNTVSWYQQALGQGPQFIFQYYREEENGRGNFPPRFSGLQFPNYSSELNVNALELDDSALYLCASSAGTSGPTGELFFGEGSRLTVL.

This chain uses TRBV5-4 with TRBJ2-2, with 9 bases aligning to TRBD2. The CDR3 spans 14 residues. V dropped 2 bases and J dropped 5; count of bases not matched to a gene: 1. Per the germline V gene, CDR1 is SGHNT and CDR2 is YYREEE (reference sequence). CDR3 region: CASSLSGRTGELFF. The CDR3 DNA follows: TGTGCCAGCAGCTTAAGCGGGAGGACCGGGGAGCTGTTTTTT.

V is TRBV5-1 and J is TRBJ2-7; D is possibly TRBD1 (6 bases). The germline V gene encodes CDR1 SGHRS and CDR2 YFSETQ. This CDR3 is 14 amino acids long. Between the trimmed V and J ends, which lost 6 bases and 5 bases, there was a span of 18 bases. Here the CDR3 reads CASTHRDGFHEQYF. The CDR3 DNA follows: TGCGCCAGCACCCACAGGGACGGTTTCCACGAGCAGTACTTC.

The rearrangement joins TRBV4-2 to TRBJ2-5; D is unresolved. The length of the CDR3 is 15 residues. V lost 0 bases and J lost 1, with 9 bases in between. CDR1 is LGHNA, CDR2 YNFKEQ, per germline. The CDR3 spells CASSQDPTAQETQYF. The DNA for the CDR3 is TGTGCCAGCAGCCAAGATCCGACTGCCCAAGAGACCCAGTACTTC.